This T cell receptor beta chain was identified in a study of blood T cells in healthy people across ages. This clonotype came up a few times. After removal of 6 bases from V and 5 bases from J, the junction contained 4 bases not matched to a gene. This CDR3 region has 14 residues. Germline V gene sequence: CDR1 DFQATT, CDR2 SNEGSKA (reference sequence). Through a sample-barcoded 5' primer and a J-beta primer mix, a second PCR was run for 7 to 11 cycles. Via MiXCR, TCRdb re-called the 5' RACE reads, giving one row per CDR3 protein. The sample lists 1,300,000 or so distinct CDR3 sequences, roughly 60% occurring once.

This clonotype originated in a man younger than 35 in good health. Sequencing input: blood. The chain uses TRBV20-1 and TRBJ2-1; 13 nucleotides align to TRBD2. CDR3 loop: CSARTSGSHNEQFF. The CDR3 DNA reads TGCAGTGCGAGGACTAGCGGGAGTCACAATGAGCAGTTCTTC.